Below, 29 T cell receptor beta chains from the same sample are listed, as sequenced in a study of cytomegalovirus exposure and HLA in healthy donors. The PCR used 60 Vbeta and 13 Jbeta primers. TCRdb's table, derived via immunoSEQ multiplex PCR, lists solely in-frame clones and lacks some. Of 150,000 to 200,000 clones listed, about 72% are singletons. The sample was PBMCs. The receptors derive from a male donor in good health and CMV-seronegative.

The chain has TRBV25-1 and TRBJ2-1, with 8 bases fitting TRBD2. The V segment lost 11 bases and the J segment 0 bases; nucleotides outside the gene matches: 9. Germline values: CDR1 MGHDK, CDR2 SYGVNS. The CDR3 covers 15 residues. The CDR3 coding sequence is TGTGCCGCACAAAAGCGGGGGAGCTCCTACAATGAGCAGTTCTTC. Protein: CAAQKRGSSYNEQFF. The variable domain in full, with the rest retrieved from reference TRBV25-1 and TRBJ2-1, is EADIYQTPRYLVIGTGKKITLECSQTMGHDKMYWYQQDPGMELHLIHYSYGVNSTEKGDLSSESTVSRIRTEHFPLTLESARPSHTSQYLCAAQKRGSSYNEQFFGPGTRLTVL.

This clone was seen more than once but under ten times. CDR3 amino acids: CASTPFYPFSGNEQFF. CDR3 DNA: TGTGCCAGCACTCCCTTCTACCCGTTTTCGGGGAATGAGCAGTTCTTC. V and J are TRBV28 and TRBJ2-1; a possible D gene is TRBD2 (5 bases). CDR1 and CDR2 from the germline V gene are MDHEN and SYDVKM. V shed 7 bases and J shed 7 bases, with 23 bases lying between them. The CDR3 totals 16 residues.

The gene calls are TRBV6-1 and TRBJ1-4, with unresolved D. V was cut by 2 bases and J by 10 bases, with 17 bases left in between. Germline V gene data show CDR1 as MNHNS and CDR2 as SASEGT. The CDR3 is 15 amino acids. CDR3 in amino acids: CASSELGPVGGKLFF. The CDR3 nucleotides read TGTGCCAGCAGTGAACTTGGGCCAGTAGGAGGAAAACTGTTTTTT.

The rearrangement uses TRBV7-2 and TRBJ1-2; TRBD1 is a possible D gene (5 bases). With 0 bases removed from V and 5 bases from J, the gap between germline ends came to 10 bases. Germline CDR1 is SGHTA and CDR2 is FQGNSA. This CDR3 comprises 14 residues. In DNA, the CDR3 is TGTGCCAGCAGCTTAGCAGGGGTAGGGTATGGCTACACCTTC. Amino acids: CASSLAGVGYGYTF.

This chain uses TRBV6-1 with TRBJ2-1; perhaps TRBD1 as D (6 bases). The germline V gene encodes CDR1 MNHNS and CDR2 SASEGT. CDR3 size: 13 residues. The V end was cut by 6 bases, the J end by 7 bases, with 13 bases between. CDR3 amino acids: CASSEQGGNEQFF. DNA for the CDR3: TGTGCCAGCAGCGAACAGGGTGGTAATGAGCAGTTCTTC.

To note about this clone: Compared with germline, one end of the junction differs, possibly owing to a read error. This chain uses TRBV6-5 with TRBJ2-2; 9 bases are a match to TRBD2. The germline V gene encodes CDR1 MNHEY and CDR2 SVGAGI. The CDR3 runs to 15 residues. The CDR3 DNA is TGTGTCAGCAGTCTGGCGGGAGGGTCCCCCGGGGAGCTGTTTTTT. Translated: CVSSLAGGSPGELFF.

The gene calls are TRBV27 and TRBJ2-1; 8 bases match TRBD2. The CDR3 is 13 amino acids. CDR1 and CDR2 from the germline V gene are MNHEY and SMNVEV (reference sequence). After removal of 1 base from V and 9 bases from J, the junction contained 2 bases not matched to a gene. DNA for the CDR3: TGTGCCAGCAGTTTATTTGCGGGGGGTGAGCAGTTCTTC. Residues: CASSLFAGGEQFF.

The CDR3 coding sequence is TGTGCCAGCAGCTTAGCGGGAGGGGGAGGGGAGCAGTTCTTC. Residues: CASSLAGGGGEQFF. The chain has TRBV7-6 and TRBJ2-1, with D possibly TRBD2 on 7 matching bases. The ends were cut back, 0 bases at V and 10 bases at J, with 13 bases in the middle. Germline V gives CDR1 SGHVS, CDR2 FNYEAQ. This CDR3 comprises 14 residues.

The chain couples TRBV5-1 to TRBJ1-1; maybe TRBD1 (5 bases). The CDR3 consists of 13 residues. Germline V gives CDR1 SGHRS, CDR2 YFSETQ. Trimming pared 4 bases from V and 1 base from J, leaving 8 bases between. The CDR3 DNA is TGCGCCAGCAGCAATACAGGGAACACTGAAGCTTTCTTT. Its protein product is CASSNTGNTEAFF.

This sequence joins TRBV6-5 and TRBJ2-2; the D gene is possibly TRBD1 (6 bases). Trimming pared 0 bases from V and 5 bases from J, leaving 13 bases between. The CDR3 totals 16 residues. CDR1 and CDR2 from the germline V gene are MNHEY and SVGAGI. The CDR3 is CASSYSVDSPTGELFF. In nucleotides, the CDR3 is TGTGCCAGCAGTTACTCCGTGGACAGTCCGACCGGGGAGCTGTTTTTT.

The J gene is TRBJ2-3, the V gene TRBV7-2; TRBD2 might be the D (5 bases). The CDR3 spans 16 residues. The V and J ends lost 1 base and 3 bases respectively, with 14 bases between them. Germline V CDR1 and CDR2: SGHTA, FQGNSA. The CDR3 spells CASSLVVGIGTDTQYF. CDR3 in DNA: TGTGCCAGCAGCTTAGTCGTCGGGATTGGGACAGATACGCAGTATTTT.

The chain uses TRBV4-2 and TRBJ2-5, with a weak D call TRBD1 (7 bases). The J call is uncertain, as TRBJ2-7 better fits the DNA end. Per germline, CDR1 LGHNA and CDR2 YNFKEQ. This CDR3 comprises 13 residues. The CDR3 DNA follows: TGTGCCAGTTCACCAGGGGGGTTTTACGAGCAGTACTTC. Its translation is CASSPGGFYEQYF.

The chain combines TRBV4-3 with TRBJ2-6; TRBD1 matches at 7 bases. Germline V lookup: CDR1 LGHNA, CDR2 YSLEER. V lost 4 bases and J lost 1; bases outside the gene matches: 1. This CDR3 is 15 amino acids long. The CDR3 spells CASSPGGSGANVLTF. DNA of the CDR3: TGCGCCAGCAGCCCAGGGGGTTCTGGGGCCAACGTCCTGACTTTC.

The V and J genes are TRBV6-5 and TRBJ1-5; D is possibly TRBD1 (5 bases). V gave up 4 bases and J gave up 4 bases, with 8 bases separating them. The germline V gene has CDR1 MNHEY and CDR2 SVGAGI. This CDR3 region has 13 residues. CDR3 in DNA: TGTGCCAGCAGTTTACAGGAGAATCAGCCCCAGCATTTT. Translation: CASSLQENQPQHF.

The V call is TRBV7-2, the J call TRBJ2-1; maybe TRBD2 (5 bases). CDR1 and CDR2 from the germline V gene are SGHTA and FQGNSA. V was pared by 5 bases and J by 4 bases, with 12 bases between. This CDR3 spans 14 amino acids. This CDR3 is CASSLQAAYNEQFF. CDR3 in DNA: TGTGCCAGCAGCCTACAAGCGGCATACAATGAGCAGTTCTTC.

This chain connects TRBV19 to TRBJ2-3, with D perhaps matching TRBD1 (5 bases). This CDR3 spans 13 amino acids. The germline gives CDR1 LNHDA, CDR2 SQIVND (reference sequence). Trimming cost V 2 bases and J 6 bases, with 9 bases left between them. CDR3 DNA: TGTGCCAGTAGTATAAGGGGCCCCGATACGCAGTATTTT. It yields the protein CASSIRGPDTQYF.

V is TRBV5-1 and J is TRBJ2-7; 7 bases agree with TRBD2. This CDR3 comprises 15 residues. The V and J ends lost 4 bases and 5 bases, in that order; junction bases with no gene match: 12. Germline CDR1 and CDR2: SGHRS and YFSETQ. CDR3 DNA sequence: TGCGCCAGCAGCCAGCGGACTAGTAGCGTCGACGAGCAGTACTTC. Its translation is CASSQRTSSVDEQYF.

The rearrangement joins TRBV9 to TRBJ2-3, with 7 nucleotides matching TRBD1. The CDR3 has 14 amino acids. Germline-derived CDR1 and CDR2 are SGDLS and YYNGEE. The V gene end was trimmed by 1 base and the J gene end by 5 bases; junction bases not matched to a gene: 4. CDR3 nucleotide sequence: TGTGCCAGCAGCGTAACACAGGGGAAAGATACGCAGTATTTT. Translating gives CASSVTQGKDTQYF.

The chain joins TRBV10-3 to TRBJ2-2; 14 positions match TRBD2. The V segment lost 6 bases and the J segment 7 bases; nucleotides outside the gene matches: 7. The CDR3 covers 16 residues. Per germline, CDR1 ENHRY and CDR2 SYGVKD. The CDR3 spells CAIRTSGGAGDGELFF. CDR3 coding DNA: TGTGCCATCAGGACTAGCGGGGGGGCCGGGGACGGGGAGCTGTTTTTT.

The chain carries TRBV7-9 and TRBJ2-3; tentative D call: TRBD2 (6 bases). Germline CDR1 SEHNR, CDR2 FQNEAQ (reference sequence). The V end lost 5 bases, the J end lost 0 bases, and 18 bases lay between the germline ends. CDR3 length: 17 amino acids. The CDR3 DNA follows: TGTGCCAGCAGCCCAACTAGGGGACTTCCTAGCACAGATACGCAGTATTTT. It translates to CASSPTRGLPSTDTQYF.

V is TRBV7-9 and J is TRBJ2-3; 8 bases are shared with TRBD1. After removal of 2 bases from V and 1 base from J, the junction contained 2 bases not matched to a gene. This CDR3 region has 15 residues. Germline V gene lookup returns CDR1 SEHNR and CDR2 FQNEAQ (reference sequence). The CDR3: CASSLNRGGTDTQYF. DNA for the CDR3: TGTGCCAGCAGCTTAAACAGGGGGGGCACAGATACGCAGTATTTT.

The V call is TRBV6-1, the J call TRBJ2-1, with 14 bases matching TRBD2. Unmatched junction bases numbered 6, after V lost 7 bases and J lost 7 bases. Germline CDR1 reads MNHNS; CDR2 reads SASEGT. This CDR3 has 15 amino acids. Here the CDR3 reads CASTTGTSGGNEQFF. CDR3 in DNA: TGTGCCAGCACTACGGGGACTAGCGGGGGTAATGAGCAGTTCTTC.

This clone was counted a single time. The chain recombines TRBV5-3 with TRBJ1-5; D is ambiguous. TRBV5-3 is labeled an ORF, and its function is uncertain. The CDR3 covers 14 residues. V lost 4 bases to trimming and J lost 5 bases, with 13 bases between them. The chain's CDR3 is CARSHPSVYQPQHF. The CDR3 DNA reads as TGTGCCAGAAGCCACCCCTCGGTATATCAGCCCCAGCATTTT.

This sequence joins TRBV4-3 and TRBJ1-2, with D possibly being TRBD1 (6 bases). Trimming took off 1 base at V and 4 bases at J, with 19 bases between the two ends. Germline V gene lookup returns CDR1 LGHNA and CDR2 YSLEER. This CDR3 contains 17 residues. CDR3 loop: CASSQARQGTPTYGYTF. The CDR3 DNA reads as TGCGCCAGCAGCCAAGCCCGGCAGGGGACCCCCACCTATGGCTACACCTTC.

CDR3 DNA sequence: TGCGCCAGCAGCCAAGATCCCCGACCGGGACACCCTGAAGCTTTCTTT. Amino acid sequence: CASSQDPRPGHPEAFF. The chain combines TRBV4-1 with TRBJ1-1, with D possibly being TRBD1 (6 bases). V was shortened by 0 bases and J by 6 bases, with 17 bases between the two germline ends. The CDR3 contains 16 residues. Germline-derived CDR1 and CDR2 are MGHRA and YSYEKL.

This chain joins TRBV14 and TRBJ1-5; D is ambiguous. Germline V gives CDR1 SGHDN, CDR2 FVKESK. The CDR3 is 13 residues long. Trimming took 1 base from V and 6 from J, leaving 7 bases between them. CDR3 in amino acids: CASSQGGSQPQHF. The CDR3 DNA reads TGTGCCAGCAGCCAAGGCGGGAGTCAGCCCCAGCATTTT.

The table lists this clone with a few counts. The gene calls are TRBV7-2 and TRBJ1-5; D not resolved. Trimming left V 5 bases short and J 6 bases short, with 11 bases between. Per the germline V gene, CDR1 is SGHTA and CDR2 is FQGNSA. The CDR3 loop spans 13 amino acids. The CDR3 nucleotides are TGTGCCAGCAGCCCCGGGGAGTTTCAGCCCCAGCATTTT. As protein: CASSPGEFQPQHF. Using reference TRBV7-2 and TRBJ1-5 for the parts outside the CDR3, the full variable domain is GAGVSQSPSNKVTEKGKDVELRCDPISGHTALYWYRQSLGQGLEFLIYFQGNSAPDKSGLPSDRFSAERTGGSVSTLTIQRTQQEDSAVYLCASSPGEFQPQHFGDGTRLSIL.

The CDR3, as DNA: TGTGCCAGCAGTTTACTCGGGGACAATGGCTACACCTTC. Translated: CASSLLGDNGYTF. This chain joins TRBV28 and TRBJ1-2, with D possibly matching TRBD1 (6 bases). Trimming stripped 2 bases from V and 6 bases from J, with 10 bases between. Germline V gene data show CDR1 as MDHEN and CDR2 as SYDVKM. The CDR3 runs 13 residues.

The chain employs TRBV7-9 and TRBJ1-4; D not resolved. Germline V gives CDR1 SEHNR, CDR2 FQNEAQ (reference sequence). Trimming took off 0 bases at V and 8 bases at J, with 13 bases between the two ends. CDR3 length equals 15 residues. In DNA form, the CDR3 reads TGTGCCAGCAGCTTAGCGCGAGGTGAAGGAGAAAAACTGTTTTTT. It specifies CASSLARGEGEKLFF.